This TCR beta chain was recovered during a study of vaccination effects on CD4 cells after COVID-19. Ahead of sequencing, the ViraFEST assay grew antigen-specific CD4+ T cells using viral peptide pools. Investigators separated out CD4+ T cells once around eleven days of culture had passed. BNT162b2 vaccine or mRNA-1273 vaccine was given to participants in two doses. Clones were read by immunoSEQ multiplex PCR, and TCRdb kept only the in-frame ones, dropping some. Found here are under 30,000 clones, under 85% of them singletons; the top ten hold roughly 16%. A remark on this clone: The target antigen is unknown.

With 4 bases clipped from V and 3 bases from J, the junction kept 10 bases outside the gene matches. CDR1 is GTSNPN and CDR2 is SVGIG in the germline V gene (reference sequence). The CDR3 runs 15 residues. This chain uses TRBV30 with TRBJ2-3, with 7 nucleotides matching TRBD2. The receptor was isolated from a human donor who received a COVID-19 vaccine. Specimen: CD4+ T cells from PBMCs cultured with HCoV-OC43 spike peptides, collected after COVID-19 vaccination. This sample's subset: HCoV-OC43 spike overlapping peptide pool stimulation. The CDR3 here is CAWKRDILVTDTQYF. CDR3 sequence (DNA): TGTGCCTGGAAGCGGGATATCTTAGTTACAGATACGCAGTATTTT.